This T cell receptor beta chain was recorded in a study of spatial heterogeneity in lung cancer. Whole-study context: Where present, follow-up PBMC were sequenced a median of about two years after resection. Each unique TCR and UMI combination was seen more than ten times on average in raw reads.

Study-wide results and caveats: The appearance of ubiquitous expanded tumor TCRs in blood was greater at resection than follow-up.

The trim removed 7 bases at V and 7 bases at J, leaving 8 bases unmatched. Germline CDR1 and CDR2: SQVTM and ANQGSEA. This CDR3 spans 13 amino acids. Time point defined: blood at routine non-recurrence follow-up after resection. Material for sequencing was whole RNA from tumor, nontumor lung or frozen PBMC, left unsorted. This clonotype was detected many times. No antigen is known for it. Using its own MiXCR run on the 5' RACE reads, TCRdb lists one record per CDR3 protein. The table lists under 75,000 distinct CDR3 sequences, approximately 9% of them singletons. This TCR was recovered from a female donor with early-stage non-small cell lung cancer. The gene calls are TRBV29-1 and TRBJ2-7; 12 nucleotides line up with TRBD2. Specimen: PBMCs, collected at follow-up. DNA for the CDR3: TGCAGCGCCGCGAGGCTAGCGGGAGGGGAGCAGTACTTC. Translation gives CSAARLAGGEQYF.